The 2 T cell receptor beta chains below all came from one sample that was sequenced in a study of preoperative IRX-2 immunotherapy in early breast cancer. Method: immunoSEQ multiplex PCR; TCRdb's copy keeps in-frame clones and lacks some. The sample includes about 25,000 clones, roughly 77% of them seen just once. Treatment described: preoperative locoregional IRX-2 cytokine immunotherapy. Sequencing was performed on lymph node tissue, taken after IRX-2 immunotherapy. These receptor sequences come from a human donor with breast cancer.

The table lists this clone with a few counts. The CDR3 loop is CASARSGEENYGYTF. CDR3 bases: TGTGCCAGCGCCCGCTCGGGGGAGGAAAACTATGGCTACACCTTC. V and J are TRBV19 and TRBJ1-2; D is perhaps TRBD1 (5 bases). The CDR3 loop spans 15 amino acids. Trimming stripped 9 bases from V and 2 bases from J, with 19 bases between. Per germline, CDR1 LNHDA and CDR2 SQIVND (reference sequence).

This clone was counted between two and nine times. The chain is built from TRBV19 and TRBJ1-1, with a weak D call TRBD1 (5 bases). This CDR3 is built from 13 residues. V lost 3 bases to trimming and J lost 5 bases, with 10 bases between them. Germline CDR1 and CDR2: LNHDA and SQIVND (reference sequence). As DNA, the CDR3 is TGTGCCAGTAGTATCTCAGGGTCTACTGAAGCTTTCTTT. As protein: CASSISGSTEAFF.